Listed below are T cell receptor beta chains from one sample, sequenced in a study of T cell responses to AZD1222 COVID-19 vaccine. Clones were sequenced by immunoSEQ multiplex PCR, and TCRdb holds only the in-frame ones, with some missing. The table includes about 44,000 clones, around 81% detected once. The sequencing used peripheral blood, collected on day 0 of AZD1222 vaccination. These receptor sequences come from an adult in good health. The CDR3 runs from the conserved cysteine through the conserved F or W. Each record gives: D gene, clone size, J gene, V gene, CDR3 protein, CDR3 DNA. A D gene is named only where the DNA matches it firmly. A clone size is listed for some rows: how often the clone was seen (once, few, many), or a class if it is expanded.

>-|-|TRBJ1-3|TRBV29-1
CSVLGAGDTIYF
TGCAGCGTTCTGGGGGCCGGAGACACCATATATTTT
>TRBD2|-|TRBJ2-1|TRBV11-3
CASRGTSGGGYNEQFF
TGTGCCAGCAGAGGGACTAGCGGGGGAGGTTACAATGAGCAGTTCTTC
>TRBD2|-|TRBJ2-5|TRBV4-3
CASSSGLAGGPGQETQYF
TGCGCCAGCAGCTCCGGACTAGCGGGGGGGCCGGGGCAAGAGACCCAGTACTTC
>-|-|TRBJ1-6|TRBV30
CAWSQQGNSPLHF
TGTGCCTGGAGTCAACAGGGAAATTCACCCCTCCACTTT
>TRBD1|large|TRBJ1-2|TRBV3-1/TRBV3-2
CASSQAQGGGYTF
TGTGCCAGCAGCCAAGCACAGGGGGGTGGCTACACCTTC
>-|-|TRBJ2-2|TRBV11-2
CASSPQQVNTGELFF
TGTGCCAGCAGCCCGCAACAGGTTAACACCGGGGAGCTGTTTTTT
>-|-|TRBJ1-4|TRBV3-1/TRBV3-2
CASNKRGDEKLFF
TGTGCCAGCAACAAGCGGGGGGATGAAAAACTGTTTTTT
>-|-|TRBJ1-2|TRBV3-1/TRBV3-2
CASSPAVPYGYTF
TGTGCCAGCAGCCCAGCCGTGCCTTATGGCTACACCTTC
>TRBD2|-|TRBJ2-5|TRBV5-1
CASSSGLAGGFLQETQYF
TGCGCCAGCAGCTCCGGACTAGCGGGGGGGTTCCTCCAAGAGACCCAGTACTTC
>-|-|TRBJ1-6|TRBV28
CASSSGGISPLHF
TGTGCCAGCAGTTCCGGGGGCATTTCACCCCTCCACTTT
>-|-|TRBJ1-3|TRBV3-1/TRBV3-2
CASSQDYSRQNTIYF
TGTGCCAGCAGCCAAGATTATAGCAGACAAAACACCATATATTTT
>-|-|TRBJ2-2|TRBV4-2
CASSQEQPGELFF
TGTGCCAGCAGCCAAGAGCAGCCCGGGGAGCTGTTTTTT
>-|-|TRBJ1-2|TRBV6-2/TRBV6-3
CASSKRARGIDGYTF
TGTGCCAGCAGTAAACGGGCCCGCGGTATCGATGGCTACACCTTC
>TRBD1|few|TRBJ1-2|TRBV11-3
CASSPGGGGYGYTF
TGTGCCAGCAGCCCAGGGGGCGGAGGCTATGGCTACACCTTC
>-|few|TRBJ2-1|TRBV11-3
CASRGYSYNEQFF
TGTGCCAGCAGGGGGTACTCCTACAATGAGCAGTTCTTC
>-|-|TRBJ2-4|TRBV27
CASSQRDRDIQYF
TGTGCCAGCAGTCAAAGGGACCGAGACATTCAGTACTTC
>TRBD1|few|TRBJ2-3|TRBV6-4
CASSGNRGDTQYF
TGTGCCAGCAGTGGCAACAGGGGCGATACGCAGTATTTT
>TRBD2|once|TRBJ2-5|TRBV19
CASRPLAGGQETQYF
TGTGCCAGTAGACCATTGGCGGGGGGGCAAGAGACCCAGTACTTC
>-|-|TRBJ2-1|TRBV7-2
CASSLPGSTYYNEQFF
TGTGCCAGCAGCTTACCGGGCTCTACCTATTACAATGAGCAGTTCTTC
>-|-|TRBJ2-2|TRBV5-1
CASSLGSANTGELFF
TGCGCCAGCAGCTTGGGTAGCGCGAACACCGGGGAGCTGTTTTTT
>-|once|TRBJ1-6|TRBV28
CASNLPYNSPLHF
TGTGCCAGCAACCTCCCATATAATTCACCCCTCCACTTT
>-|few|TRBJ1-2|TRBV19
CASSPSPNYGYTF
TGTGCCAGTAGTCCAAGCCCCAACTATGGCTACACCTTC
>-|-|TRBJ2-7|TRBV19
CASSHPRGRSSYEQYF
TGTGCCAGTAGTCACCCAAGGGGCCGGAGCTCCTACGAGCAGTACTTC
>-|once|TRBJ1-1|TRBV5-1
CASSPKARVHTEAFF
TGCGCCAGCAGCCCCAAGGCGCGGGTGCACACTGAAGCTTTCTTT
>-|-|TRBJ1-3|TRBV19
CASSIGLGRALSGNTIYF
TGTGCCAGTAGTATAGGGCTCGGCAGGGCTCTCTCTGGAAACACCATATATTTT
>-|-|TRBJ1-1|TRBV2
CASSEARGGLWYTEAFF
TGTGCCAGCAGTGAAGCCAGGGGAGGCCTTTGGTACACTGAAGCTTTCTTT
>TRBD1|-|TRBJ1-2|TRBV7-2
CASSLQGWYGYTF
TGTGCCAGCAGTTTACAGGGGTGGTATGGCTACACCTTC
>TRBD2|-|TRBJ2-3|TRBV15
CATSSPGRGEDTQYF
TGTGCCACCAGCAGCCCTGGGCGGGGGGAAGATACGCAGTATTTT
>-|-|TRBJ2-7|TRBV6-6
CASSLGRQTPVLYF
TGTGCCAGCAGCCTCGGCCGTCAAACCCCCGTGCTGTACTTC
>TRBD1|-|TRBJ1-2|TRBV28
CASSLRGNYGYTF
TGTGCCAGCAGTCTCAGGGGGAACTATGGCTACACCTTC
>-|once|TRBJ2-2|TRBV27
CASSPITTVGLNTGELFF
TGTGCCAGCAGTCCGATCACGACAGTCGGCCTGAACACCGGGGAGCTGTTTTTT
>-|-|TRBJ2-7|TRBV4-2
CASSQGGGAYEQYF
TGTGCCAGCAGCCAAGGAGGCGGGGCCTACGAGCAGTACTTC
>-|-|TRBJ2-2|TRBV7-7
CASSLTVANTGELFF
TGTGCCAGCAGCTTGACAGTCGCGAACACCGGGGAGCTGTTTTTT
>-|-|TRBJ1-4|TRBV7-6
CASSLAGLPNEKLFF
TGTGCCAGCAGCTTAGCTGGGCTTCCTAATGAAAAACTGTTTTTT
>-|once|TRBJ2-3|TRBV29-1
CSGRIVDTQYF
TGCAGCGGCCGAATAGTAGATACGCAGTATTTT
>TRBD1|-|TRBJ1-2|TRBV15
CATSNGQGESGYTF
TGTGCCACCAGCAACGGACAGGGGGAGAGTGGCTACACCTTC
>-|-|TRBJ2-7|TRBV29-1
CSVQQGSGTYEQYF
TGCAGCGTTCAGCAGGGCTCCGGAACCTACGAGCAGTACTTC
>-|-|TRBJ1-5|TRBV12-3/TRBV12-4
CASSFRGQPQHF
TGTGCCAGCAGTTTCCGCGGGCAGCCCCAGCATTTT
>-|few|TRBJ1-2|TRBV7-9
CASSLSVREDYGYTF
TGTGCCAGCAGCTTGTCCGTCAGGGAGGACTATGGCTACACCTTC
>-|-|TRBJ2-3|TRBV10-1
CASSEAGLGTDTQYF
TGCGCCAGCAGTGAGGCCGGCCTCGGCACAGATACGCAGTATTTT
>-|medium-sized|TRBJ2-7|TRBV27
CASRTGAVSEQYF
TGTGCCAGCAGGACGGGGGCGGTATCCGAGCAGTACTTC